The present TCR beta chain was sequenced within a study of cytomegalovirus exposure and HLA in healthy donors. Study findings and constraints: What a later analysis showed was that several of the most significant clusters appeared linked to common viral pathogens. Reports credit the classifier with highly specific, highly sensitive diagnosis of cytomegalovirus status. The Asian-associated ancestry cluster reportedly had fewer N-insertions than the roughly 670-donor mean in a later analysis. Earlier results showed most TCR beta V segments being productive about 90% or about 30% of the time.

To note about this clone: Its matching antigen is unknown.

13 Jbeta primers and 60 Vbeta primers were used for the PCR. The assay was immunoSEQ multiplex PCR, and TCRdb's table has in-frame clones only and misses some. This table holds about 69,000 clones, roughly 74% found once. In germline, CDR1 is SGHVS, CDR2 FQNEAQ. Trimming pared 5 bases from V and 6 bases from J, leaving 17 bases between. This CDR3 comprises 14 residues. The V call is TRBV7-8, the J call TRBJ2-7; D perhaps matches TRBD1 (6 bases). The receptor comes from an older woman in good health and CMV-seropositive. Sequencing was done on a sample of PBMCs. CDR3 bases: TGTGCCAGCAGCCCAGGGACACTACGTGGCGAGCAGTACTTC. Translating it yields CASSPGTLRGEQYF.